These 9 T cell receptor beta chains were sequenced from one sample in a study of shared clonotypes between healthy human individuals. The protocol was immunoSEQ multiplex PCR, while the TCRdb copy is restricted to in-frame clones and leaves out a portion. The data show roughly 520,000 clones, around 96% seen once. The specimen was naive CD4+ T cells sorted from blood. Indicated subset: CD45RA+ positively selected. The receptors here all came from a woman aged 30 to 39 in good health.

The chain combines TRBV7-8 with TRBJ2-3; D remains unclear. The CDR3 spans 12 residues. The V and J ends lost 4 bases and 6 bases respectively, with 8 bases between them. Germline V lookup: CDR1 SGHVS, CDR2 FQNEAQ. The CDR3: CASSSIADTQYF. CDR3 coding DNA: TGTGCCAGCAGCTCCATCGCCGATACGCAGTATTTT.

The CDR3 here is CASSQNQLASYEQYF. CDR3 nucleotides: TGTGCCAGCAGCCAAAATCAACTAGCATCCTACGAGCAGTACTTC. The chain links TRBV4-2 to TRBJ2-7; tentative D call: TRBD2 (6 bases). The CDR3 has 15 residues. V was pared by 2 bases and J by 1 base, with 12 bases between. CDR1 and CDR2 (germline): LGHNA, YNFKEQ.

The chain recombines TRBV4-1 with TRBJ1-3; D gene ambiguous. This CDR3 is 15 amino acids long. Deletions cut 1 base from V and 4 bases from J, with 11 bases between. The germline V gene encodes CDR1 MGHRA and CDR2 YSYEKL. DNA for the CDR3: TGCGCCAGCAGCCAAGGCCCCTTGGGAGGAAACACCATATATTTT. The encoded protein is CASSQGPLGGNTIYF.

Comment on this clone: The sample carries other DNA sequences with the same CDR3. The rearrangement links TRBV7-9 to TRBJ2-1, with no clear D. Germline V gene sequence: CDR1 SEHNR, CDR2 FQNEAQ (reference sequence). V lost 5 bases, J lost 0 bases, and 5 bases lay in between. The CDR3 has 13 residues. The CDR3 DNA is TGTGCCAGCAGCCCCAGCTCCTACAATGAGCAGTTCTTC. Its protein product is CASSPSSYNEQFF.

The chain employs TRBV6-4 and TRBJ1-1, with a tentative D call TRBD1 (5 bases). From germline, CDR1 is MRHNA and CDR2 SNTAGT. The CDR3 has 14 amino acids. V was pared by 2 bases and J by 4 bases, with 11 bases between. CDR3 bases: TGTGCCAGCAGTGACGAGGCAGGGAGCACTGAAGCTTTCTTT. Amino acid sequence: CASSDEAGSTEAFF.

The J gene is TRBJ2-2, the V gene TRBV19; unclear D gene. The CDR3 totals 10 residues. Trimming removed 9 bases from V and 3 bases from J, with 2 bases in between. The germline gives CDR1 LNHDA, CDR2 SQIVND (reference sequence). This chain's CDR3 is CARHTGELFF. The CDR3 nucleotides are TGTGCCAGACACACCGGGGAGCTGTTTTTT.

The gene calls are TRBV28 and TRBJ2-7; 8 bases agree with TRBD1. Germline V gene lookup returns CDR1 MDHEN and CDR2 SYDVKM. CDR3 length equals 15 residues. With V trimmed by 6 bases and J by 0 bases, 7 bases remained unmatched. CDR3 in DNA: TGTGCCAGCAGCCCCGACAGGGGTCCCTCCTACGAGCAGTACTTC. Translation gives CASSPDRGPSYEQYF.

The chain couples TRBV30 to TRBJ2-7, with D perhaps assigned TRBD1 or TRBD2 (5 bases each). This CDR3 contains 14 residues. The germline V gene has CDR1 GTSNPN and CDR2 SVGIG (reference sequence). V was shortened by 4 bases and J by 6 bases, with 19 bases between the two germline ends. CDR3 nucleotides: TGTGCCTGGACCGGTGGGGGTATCCCTTCCGAGCAGTACTTC. Translated, it gives CAWTGGGIPSEQYF.

The J gene is TRBJ1-2, the V gene TRBV28, with D possibly matching TRBD1 (6 bases). The CDR3 loop spans 12 amino acids. V was trimmed by 5 bases and J by 8 bases, leaving 12 bases between them. Looked up from germline, CDR1 is MDHEN and CDR2 is SYDVKM. CDR3 sequence reads: CASSTGSRGYTF. Written as DNA, the CDR3 is TGTGCCAGCAGTACAGGGTCGCGGGGCTACACCTTC.